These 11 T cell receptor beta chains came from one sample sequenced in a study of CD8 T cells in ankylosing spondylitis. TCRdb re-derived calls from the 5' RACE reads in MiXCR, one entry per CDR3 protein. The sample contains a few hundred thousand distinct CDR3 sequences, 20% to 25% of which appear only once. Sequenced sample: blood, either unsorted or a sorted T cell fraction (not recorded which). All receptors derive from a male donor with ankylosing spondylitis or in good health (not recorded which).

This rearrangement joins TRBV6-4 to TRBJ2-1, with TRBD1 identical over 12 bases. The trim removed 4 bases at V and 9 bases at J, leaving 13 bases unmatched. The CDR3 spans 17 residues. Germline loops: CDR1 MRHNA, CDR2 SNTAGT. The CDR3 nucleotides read TGTGCCAGCAGTGCCACCCCCACCGGGACAGGGGGCGGTGAGCAGTTCTTC. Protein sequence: CASSATPTGTGGGEQFF.

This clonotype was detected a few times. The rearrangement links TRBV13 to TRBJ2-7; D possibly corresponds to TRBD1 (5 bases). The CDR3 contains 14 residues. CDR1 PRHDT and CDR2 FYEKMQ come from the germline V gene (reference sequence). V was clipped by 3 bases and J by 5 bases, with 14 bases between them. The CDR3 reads CASSLVREGNEQYF. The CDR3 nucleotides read TGTGCCAGCAGCTTGGTCAGGGAAGGCAACGAGCAGTACTTC.

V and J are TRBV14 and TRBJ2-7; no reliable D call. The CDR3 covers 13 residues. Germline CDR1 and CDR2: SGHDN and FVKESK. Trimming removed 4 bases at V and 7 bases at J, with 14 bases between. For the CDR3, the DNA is TGTGCCAGCAGCCCCGACCGTTCCCCGGAGCAGTACTTC. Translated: CASSPDRSPEQYF. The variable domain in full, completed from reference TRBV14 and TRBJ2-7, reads EAGVTQFPSHSVIEKGQTVTLRCDPISGHDNLYWYRRVMGKEIKFLLHFVKESKQDESGMPNNRFLAERTGGTYSTLKVQPAELEDSGVYFCASSPDRSPEQYFGPGTRLTVT.

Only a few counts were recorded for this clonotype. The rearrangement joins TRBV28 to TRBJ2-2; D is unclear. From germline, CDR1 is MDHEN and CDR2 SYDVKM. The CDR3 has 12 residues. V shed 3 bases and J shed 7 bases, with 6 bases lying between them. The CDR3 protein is CASSFAIGELFF. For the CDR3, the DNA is TGTGCCAGCAGTTTTGCAATCGGGGAGCTGTTTTTT.

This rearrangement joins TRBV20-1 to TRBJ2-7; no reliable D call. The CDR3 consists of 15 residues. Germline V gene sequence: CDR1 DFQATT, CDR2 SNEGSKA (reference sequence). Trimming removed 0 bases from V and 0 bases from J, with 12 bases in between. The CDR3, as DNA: TGCAGTGCTAGAGAAAGGACCTTGAGCTCCTACGAGCAGTACTTC. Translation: CSARERTLSSYEQYF.

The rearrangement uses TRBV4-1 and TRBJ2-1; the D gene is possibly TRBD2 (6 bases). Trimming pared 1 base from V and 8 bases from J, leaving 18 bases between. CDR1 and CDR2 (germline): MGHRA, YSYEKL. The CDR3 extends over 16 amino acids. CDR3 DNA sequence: TGCGCCAGCAGCCAAGTGGGGCTAGCGACGCAGGATGAGCAGTTCTTC. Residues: CASSQVGLATQDEQFF.

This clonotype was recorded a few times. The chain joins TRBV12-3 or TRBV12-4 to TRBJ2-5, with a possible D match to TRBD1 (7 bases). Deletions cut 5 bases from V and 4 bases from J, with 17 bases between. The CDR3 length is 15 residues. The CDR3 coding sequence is TGTGCCAGCAGTAGATACTCAGGGGGAGGAGAGACCCAGTACTTC. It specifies CASSRYSGGGETQYF.

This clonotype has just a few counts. The chain's CDR3 is CASSLTAATEAFF. The CDR3 region has the DNA TGTGCCAGCAGTTTAACGGCAGCCACTGAAGCTTTCTTT. This chain joins TRBV12-3 or TRBV12-4 and TRBJ1-1; D is unresolved. Trimming removed 2 bases from V and 4 bases from J, with 8 bases in between. The CDR3 length is 13 residues.

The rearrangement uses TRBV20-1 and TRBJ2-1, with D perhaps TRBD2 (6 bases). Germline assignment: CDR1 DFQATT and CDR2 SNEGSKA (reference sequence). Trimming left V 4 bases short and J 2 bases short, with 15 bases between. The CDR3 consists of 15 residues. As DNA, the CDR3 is TGCAGTGCTATATTGTGGCTAGCGACCTACAATGAGCAGTTCTTC. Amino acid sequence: CSAILWLATYNEQFF.

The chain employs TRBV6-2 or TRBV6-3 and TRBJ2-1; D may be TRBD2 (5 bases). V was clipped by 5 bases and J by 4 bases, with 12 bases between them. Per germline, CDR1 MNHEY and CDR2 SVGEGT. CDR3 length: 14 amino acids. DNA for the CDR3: TGTGCCAGCAGTCGGGAAATTGGGTACAATGAGCAGTTCTTC. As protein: CASSREIGYNEQFF.

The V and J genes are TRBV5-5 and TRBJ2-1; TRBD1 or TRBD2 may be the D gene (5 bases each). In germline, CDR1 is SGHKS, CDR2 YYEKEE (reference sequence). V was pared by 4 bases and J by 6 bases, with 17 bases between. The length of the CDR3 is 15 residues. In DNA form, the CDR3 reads TGTGCCAGCAGCCATCCGGGACGAGGAATCAATGAGCAGTTCTTC. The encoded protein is CASSHPGRGINEQFF. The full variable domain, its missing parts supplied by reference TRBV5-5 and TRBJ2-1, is DAGVTQSPTHLIKTRGQQVTLRCSPISGHKSVSWYQQVLGQGPQFIFQYYEKEERGRGNFPDRFSARQFPNYSSELNVNALLLGDSALYLCASSHPGRGINEQFFGPGTRLTVL.